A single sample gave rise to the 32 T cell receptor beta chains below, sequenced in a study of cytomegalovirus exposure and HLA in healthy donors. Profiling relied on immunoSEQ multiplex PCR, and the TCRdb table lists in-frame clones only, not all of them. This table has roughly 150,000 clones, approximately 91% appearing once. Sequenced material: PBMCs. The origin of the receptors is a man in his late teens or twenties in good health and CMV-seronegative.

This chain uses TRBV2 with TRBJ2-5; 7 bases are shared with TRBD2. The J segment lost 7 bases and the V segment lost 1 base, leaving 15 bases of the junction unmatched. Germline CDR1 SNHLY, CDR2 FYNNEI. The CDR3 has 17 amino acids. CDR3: CASSEVGLADPRGTQYF. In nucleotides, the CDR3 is TGTGCCAGCAGTGAAGTAGGGCTAGCGGACCCTCGGGGGACCCAGTACTTC.

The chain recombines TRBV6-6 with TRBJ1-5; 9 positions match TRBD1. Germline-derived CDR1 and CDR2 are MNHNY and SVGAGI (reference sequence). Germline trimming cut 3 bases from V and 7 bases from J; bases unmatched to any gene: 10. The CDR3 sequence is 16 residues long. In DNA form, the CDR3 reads TGTGCCAGCAGTTATGGGACAGGGTTTAGACAACAGCCCCAGCATTTT. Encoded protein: CASSYGTGFRQQPQHF.

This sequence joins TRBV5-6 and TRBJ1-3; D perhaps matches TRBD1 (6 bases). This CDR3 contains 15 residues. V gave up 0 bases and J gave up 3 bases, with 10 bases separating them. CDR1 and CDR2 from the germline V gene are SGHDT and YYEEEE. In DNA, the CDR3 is TGTGCCAGCAGCTTGGGGGGGCTGATTGGAAACACCATATATTTT. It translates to CASSLGGLIGNTIYF.

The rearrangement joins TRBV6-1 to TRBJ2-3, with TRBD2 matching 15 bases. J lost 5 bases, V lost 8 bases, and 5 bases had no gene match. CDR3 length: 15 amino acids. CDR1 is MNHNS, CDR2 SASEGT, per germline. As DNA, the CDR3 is TGTGCCAGCCCGGGACTAGCGGGGGGAGAAGATACGCAGTATTTT. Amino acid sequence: CASPGLAGGEDTQYF.

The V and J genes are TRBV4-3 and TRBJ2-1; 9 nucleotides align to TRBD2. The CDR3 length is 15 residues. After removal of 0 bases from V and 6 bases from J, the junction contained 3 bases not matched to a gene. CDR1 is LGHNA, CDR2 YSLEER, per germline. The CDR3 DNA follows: TGCGCCAGCAGCCAAGAGGGACTAGCAGCCAATGAGCAGTTCTTC. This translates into CASSQEGLAANEQFF.

The CDR3 reads CASSKLRDSTNEKLFF. CDR3 DNA: TGCGCCAGCAGCAAACTCAGGGACAGTACTAATGAAAAACTGTTTTTT. The chain employs TRBV5-1 and TRBJ1-4, with 7 bases fitting TRBD1. Germline trimming cut 4 bases from V and 2 bases from J; bases unmatched to any gene: 8. This CDR3 region has 16 residues. The germline V gene has CDR1 SGHRS and CDR2 YFSETQ.

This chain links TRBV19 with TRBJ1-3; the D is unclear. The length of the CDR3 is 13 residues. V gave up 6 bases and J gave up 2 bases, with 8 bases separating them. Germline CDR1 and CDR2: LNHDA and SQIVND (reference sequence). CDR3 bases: TGTGCCAGTAGGAGAGAGACTGGAAACACCATATATTTT. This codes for CASRRETGNTIYF.

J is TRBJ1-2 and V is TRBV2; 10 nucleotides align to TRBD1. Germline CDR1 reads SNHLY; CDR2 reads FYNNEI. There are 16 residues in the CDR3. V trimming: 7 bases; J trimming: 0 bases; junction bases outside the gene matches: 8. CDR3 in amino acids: CASTGQGGTPNYGYTF. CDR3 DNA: TGTGCCAGCACCGGACAGGGGGGTACCCCTAACTATGGCTACACCTTC.

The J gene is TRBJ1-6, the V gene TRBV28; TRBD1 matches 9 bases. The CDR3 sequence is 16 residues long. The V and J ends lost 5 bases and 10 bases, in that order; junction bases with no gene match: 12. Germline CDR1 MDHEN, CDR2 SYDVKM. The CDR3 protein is CASSESGQGARSPLHF. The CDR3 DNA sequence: TGTGCCAGCAGTGAGTCGGGACAGGGAGCGAGGTCACCCCTCCACTTT. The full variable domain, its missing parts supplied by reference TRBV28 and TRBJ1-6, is DVKVTQSSRYLVKRTGEKVFLECVQDMDHENMFWYRQDPGLGLRLIYFSYDVKMKEKGDIPEGYSVSREKKERFSLILESASTNQTSMYLCASSESGQGARSPLHFGNGTRLTVT.

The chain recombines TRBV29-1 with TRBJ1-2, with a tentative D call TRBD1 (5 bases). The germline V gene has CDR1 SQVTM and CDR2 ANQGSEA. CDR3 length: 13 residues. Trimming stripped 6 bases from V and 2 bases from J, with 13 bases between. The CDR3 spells CSVASQENYGYTF. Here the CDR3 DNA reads TGCAGCGTCGCCTCACAGGAGAACTATGGCTACACCTTC.

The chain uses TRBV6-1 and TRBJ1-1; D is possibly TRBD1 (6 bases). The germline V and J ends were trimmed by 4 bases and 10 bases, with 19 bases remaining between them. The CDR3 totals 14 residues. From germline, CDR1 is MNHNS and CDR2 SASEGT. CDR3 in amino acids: CASSGYGTSLGAFF. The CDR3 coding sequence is TGTGCCAGCAGTGGGTACGGGACAAGTCTTGGAGCTTTCTTT.

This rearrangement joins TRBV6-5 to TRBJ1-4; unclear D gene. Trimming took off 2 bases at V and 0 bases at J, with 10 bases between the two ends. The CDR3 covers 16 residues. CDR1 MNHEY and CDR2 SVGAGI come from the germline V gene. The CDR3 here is CASSYAGVPTNEKLFF. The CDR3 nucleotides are TGTGCCAGCAGTTACGCCGGGGTACCAACTAATGAAAAACTGTTTTTT.

DNA of the CDR3: TGTGCCAGCAGCCCCAGCGGGGGGGCCGGTAATGAGCAGTTCTTC. This gives the protein CASSPSGGAGNEQFF. The chain is built from TRBV9 and TRBJ2-1; the match to TRBD2 covers 10 bases. Germline loops: CDR1 SGDLS, CDR2 YYNGEE. J lost 7 bases, V lost 4 bases, and 8 bases had no gene match. CDR3 length: 15 amino acids.

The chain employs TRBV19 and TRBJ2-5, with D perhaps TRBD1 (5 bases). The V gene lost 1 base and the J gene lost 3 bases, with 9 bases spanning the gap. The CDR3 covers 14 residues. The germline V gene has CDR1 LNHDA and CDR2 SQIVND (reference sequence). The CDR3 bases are TGTGCCAGTAGTATAGGGGGCGGCAAAGAGACCCAGTACTTC. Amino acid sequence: CASSIGGGKETQYF.

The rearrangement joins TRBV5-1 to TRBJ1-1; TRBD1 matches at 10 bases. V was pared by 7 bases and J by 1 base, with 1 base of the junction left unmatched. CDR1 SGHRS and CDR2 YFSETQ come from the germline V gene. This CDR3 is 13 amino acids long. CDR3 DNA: TGCGCCAGCGGGGACAGGGGGAACACTGAAGCTTTCTTT. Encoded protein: CASGDRGNTEAFF. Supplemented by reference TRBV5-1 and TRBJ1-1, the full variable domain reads KAGVTQTPRYLIKTRGQQVTLSCSPISGHRSVSWYQQTPGQGLQFLFEYFSETQRNKGNFPGRFSGRQFSNSRSEMNVSTLELGDSALYLCASGDRGNTEAFFGQGTRLTVV.

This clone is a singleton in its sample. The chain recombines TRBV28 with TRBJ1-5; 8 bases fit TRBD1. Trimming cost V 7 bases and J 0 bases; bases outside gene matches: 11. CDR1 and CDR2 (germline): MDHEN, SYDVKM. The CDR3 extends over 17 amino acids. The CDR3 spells CASTPPGTGYSNQPQHF. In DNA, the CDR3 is TGTGCCAGCACCCCTCCGGGGACAGGATATAGCAATCAGCCCCAGCATTTT.

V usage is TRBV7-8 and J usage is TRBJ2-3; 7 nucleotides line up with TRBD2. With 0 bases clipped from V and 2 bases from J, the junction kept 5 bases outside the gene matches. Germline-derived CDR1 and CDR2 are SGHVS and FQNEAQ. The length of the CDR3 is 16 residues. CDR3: CASSLAPSGVTDTQYF. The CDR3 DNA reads TGTGCCAGCAGCTTAGCGCCCAGCGGGGTCACAGATACGCAGTATTTT.

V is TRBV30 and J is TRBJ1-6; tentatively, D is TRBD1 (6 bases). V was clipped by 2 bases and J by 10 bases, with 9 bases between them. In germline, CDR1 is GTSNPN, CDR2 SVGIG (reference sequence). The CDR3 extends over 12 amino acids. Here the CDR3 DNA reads TGTGCCTGGAGTAGGGGGGGATCACCCCTCCACTTT. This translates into CAWSRGGSPLHF.

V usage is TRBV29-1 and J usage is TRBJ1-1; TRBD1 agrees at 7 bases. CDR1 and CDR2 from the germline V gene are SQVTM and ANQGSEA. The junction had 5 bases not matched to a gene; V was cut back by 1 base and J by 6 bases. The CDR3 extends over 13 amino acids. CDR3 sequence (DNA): TGCAGCGTTGAAGCAGTCCAGGGGGCTGAAGCTTTCTTT. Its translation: CSVEAVQGAEAFF.

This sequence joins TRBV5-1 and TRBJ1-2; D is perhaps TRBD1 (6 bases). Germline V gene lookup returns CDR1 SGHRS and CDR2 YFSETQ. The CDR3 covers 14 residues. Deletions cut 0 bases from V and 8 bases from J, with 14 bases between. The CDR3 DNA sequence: TGCGCCAGCAGCTTGGTGGCGGGGGCGAAAGGCTACACCTTC. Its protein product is CASSLVAGAKGYTF.

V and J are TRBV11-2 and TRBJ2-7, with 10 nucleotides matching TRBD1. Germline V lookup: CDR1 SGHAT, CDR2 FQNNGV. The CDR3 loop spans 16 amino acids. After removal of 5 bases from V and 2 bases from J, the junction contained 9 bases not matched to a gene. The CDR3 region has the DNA TGTGCCAGCAGCCCGAGACCGGGACAGGGGCCCTACGAGCAGTACTTC. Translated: CASSPRPGQGPYEQYF.

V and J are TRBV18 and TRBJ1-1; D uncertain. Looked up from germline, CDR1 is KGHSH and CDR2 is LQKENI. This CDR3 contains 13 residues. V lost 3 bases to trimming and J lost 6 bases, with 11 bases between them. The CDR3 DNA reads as TGTGCCAGCTCACCTTTTCGGTCCCCTGAAGCTTTCTTT. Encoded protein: CASSPFRSPEAFF.

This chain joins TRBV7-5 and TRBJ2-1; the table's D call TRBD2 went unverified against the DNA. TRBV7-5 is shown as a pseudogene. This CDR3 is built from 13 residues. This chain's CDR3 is CVRSTGLDNEQFF. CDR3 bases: TGTGTCAGAAGCACGGGACTAGACAATGAGCAGTTCTTC.

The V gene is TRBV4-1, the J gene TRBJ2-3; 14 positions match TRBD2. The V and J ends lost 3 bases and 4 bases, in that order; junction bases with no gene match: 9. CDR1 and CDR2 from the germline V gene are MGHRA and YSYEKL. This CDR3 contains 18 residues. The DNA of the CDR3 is TGCGCCAGCAGCCACGATCGGACTAGCGGGGGGTTCCCAGATACGCAGTATTTT. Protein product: CASSHDRTSGGFPDTQYF.

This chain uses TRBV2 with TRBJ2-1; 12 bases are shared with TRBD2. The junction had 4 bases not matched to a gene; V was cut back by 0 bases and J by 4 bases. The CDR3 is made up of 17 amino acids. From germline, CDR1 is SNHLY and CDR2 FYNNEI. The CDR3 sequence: CASSEARGLAGYNEQFF. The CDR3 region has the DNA TGTGCCAGCAGTGAAGCAAGAGGACTAGCGGGATACAATGAGCAGTTCTTC.

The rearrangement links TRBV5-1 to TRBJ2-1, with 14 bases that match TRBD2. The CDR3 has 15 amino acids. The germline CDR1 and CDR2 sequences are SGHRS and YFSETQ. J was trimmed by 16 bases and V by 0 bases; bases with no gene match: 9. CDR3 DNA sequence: TGCGCCAGCAGCTTGGATGGGACTAGCGGGAGTGGGCGATTCTTC. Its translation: CASSLDGTSGSGRFF. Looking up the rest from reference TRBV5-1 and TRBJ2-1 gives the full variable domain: KAGVTQTPRYLIKTRGQQVTLSCSPISGHRSVSWYQQTPGQGLQFLFEYFSETQRNKGNFPGRFSGRQFSNSRSEMNVSTLELGDSALYLCASSLDGTSGSGRFFGPGTRLTVL.

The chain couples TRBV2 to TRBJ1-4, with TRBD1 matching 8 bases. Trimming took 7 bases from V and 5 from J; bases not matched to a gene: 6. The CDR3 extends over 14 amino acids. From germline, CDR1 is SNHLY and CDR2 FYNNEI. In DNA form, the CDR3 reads TGTGCCAGCATCCCGGACAGGGTAAATGAAAAACTGTTTTTT. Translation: CASIPDRVNEKLFF. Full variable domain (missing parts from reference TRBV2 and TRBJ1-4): EPEVTQTPSHQVTQMGQEVILRCVPISNHLYFYWYRQILGQKVEFLVSFYNNEISEKSEIFDDQFSVERPDGSNFTLKIRSTKLEDSAMYFCASIPDRVNEKLFFGSGTQLSVL.

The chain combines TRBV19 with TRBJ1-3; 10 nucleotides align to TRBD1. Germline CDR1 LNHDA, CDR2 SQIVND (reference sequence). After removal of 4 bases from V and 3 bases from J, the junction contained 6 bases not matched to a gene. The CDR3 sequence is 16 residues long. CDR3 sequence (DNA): TGTGCCAGTAGTACCGGGACAGGGGATAGTGGAAACACCATATATTTT. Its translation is CASSTGTGDSGNTIYF.

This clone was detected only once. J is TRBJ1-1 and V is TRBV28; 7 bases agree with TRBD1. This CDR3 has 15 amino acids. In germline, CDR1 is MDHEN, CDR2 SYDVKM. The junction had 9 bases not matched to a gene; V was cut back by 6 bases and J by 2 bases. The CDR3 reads CASRPDRVGNTEAFF. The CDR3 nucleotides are TGTGCCAGCAGACCTGACAGGGTGGGAAACACTGAAGCTTTCTTT. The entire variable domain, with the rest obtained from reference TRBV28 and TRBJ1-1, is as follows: DVKVTQSSRYLVKRTGEKVFLECVQDMDHENMFWYRQDPGLGLRLIYFSYDVKMKEKGDIPEGYSVSREKKERFSLILESASTNQTSMYLCASRPDRVGNTEAFFGQGTRLTVV.

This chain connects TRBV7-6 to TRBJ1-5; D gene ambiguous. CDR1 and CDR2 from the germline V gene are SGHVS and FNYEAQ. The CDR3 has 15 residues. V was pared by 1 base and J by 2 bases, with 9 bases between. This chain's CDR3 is CASSLGQHGNQPQHF. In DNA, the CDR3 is TGTGCCAGCAGCTTAGGACAACACGGCAATCAGCCCCAGCATTTT.

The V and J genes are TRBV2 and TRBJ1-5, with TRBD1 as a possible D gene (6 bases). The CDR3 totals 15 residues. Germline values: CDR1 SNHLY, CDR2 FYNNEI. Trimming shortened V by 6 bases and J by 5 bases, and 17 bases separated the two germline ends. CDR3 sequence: CASSRDISSYQPQHF. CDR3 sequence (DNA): TGTGCCAGCAGCCGGGACATATCCTCTTATCAGCCCCAGCATTTT.

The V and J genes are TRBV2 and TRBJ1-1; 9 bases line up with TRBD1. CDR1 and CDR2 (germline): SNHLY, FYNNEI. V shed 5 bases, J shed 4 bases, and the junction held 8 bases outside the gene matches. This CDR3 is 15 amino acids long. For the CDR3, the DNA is TGTGCCAGCAGTCAACTCGGGACAGGGCTCACTGAAGCTTTCTTT. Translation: CASSQLGTGLTEAFF.